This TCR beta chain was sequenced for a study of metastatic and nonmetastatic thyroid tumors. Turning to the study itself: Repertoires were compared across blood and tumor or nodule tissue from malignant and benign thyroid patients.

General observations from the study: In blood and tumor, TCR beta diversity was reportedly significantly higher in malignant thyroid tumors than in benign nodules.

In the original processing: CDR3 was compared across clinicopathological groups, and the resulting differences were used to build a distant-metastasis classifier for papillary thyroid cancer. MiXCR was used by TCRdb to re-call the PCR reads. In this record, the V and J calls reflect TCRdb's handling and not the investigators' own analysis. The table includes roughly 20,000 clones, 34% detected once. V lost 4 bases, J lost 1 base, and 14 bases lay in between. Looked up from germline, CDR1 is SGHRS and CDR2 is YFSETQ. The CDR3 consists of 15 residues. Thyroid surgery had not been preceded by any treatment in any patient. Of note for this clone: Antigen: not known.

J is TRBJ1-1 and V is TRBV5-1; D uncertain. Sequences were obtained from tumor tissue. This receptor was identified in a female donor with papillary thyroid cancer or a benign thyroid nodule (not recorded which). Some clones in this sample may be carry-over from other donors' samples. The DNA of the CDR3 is TGCGCCAGCAGCCCGAGACGGGAGGGGAACACTGAAGCTTTCTTT. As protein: CASSPRREGNTEAFF. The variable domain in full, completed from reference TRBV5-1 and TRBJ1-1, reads KAGVTQTPRYLIKTRGQQVTLSCSPISGHRSVSWYQQTPGQGLQFLFEYFSETQRNKGNFPGRFSGRQFSNSRSEMNVSTLELGDSALYLCASSPRREGNTEAFFGQGTRLTVV.